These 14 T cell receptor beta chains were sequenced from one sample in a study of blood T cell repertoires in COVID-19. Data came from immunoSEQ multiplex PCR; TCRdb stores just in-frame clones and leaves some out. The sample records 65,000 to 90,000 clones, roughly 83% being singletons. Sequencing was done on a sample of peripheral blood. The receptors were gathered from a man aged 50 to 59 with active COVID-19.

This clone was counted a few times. Written as DNA, the CDR3 is TGTGCCAGCAGTGAAGGAAATTCTATCTACGGCTACACCTTC. Translated: CASSEGNSIYGYTF. V and J are TRBV2 and TRBJ1-2; D not resolved. Germline V lookup: CDR1 SNHLY, CDR2 FYNNEI. The CDR3 runs to 14 residues. Trimming shortened V by 1 base and J by 8 bases, and 14 bases separated the two germline ends. The whole variable domain, remainder taken from reference TRBV2 and TRBJ1-2, is EPEVTQTPSHQVTQMGQEVILRCVPISNHLYFYWYRQILGQKVEFLVSFYNNEISEKSEIFDDQFSVERPDGSNFTLKIRSTKLEDSAMYFCASSEGNSIYGYTFGSGTRLTVV.

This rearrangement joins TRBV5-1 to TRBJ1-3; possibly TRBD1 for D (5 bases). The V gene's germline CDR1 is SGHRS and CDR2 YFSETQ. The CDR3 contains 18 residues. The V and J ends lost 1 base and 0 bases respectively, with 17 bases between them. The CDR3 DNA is TGCGCCAGCAGCTTGCGGTCTTTGGCAGGGTTCTCTGGAAACACCATATATTTT. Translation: CASSLRSLAGFSGNTIYF.

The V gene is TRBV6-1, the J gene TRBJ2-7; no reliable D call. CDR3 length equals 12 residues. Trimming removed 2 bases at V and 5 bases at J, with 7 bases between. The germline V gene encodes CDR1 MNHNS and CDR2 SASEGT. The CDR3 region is CASSEKRDEQYF. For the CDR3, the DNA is TGTGCCAGCAGTGAAAAAAGAGACGAGCAGTACTTC.

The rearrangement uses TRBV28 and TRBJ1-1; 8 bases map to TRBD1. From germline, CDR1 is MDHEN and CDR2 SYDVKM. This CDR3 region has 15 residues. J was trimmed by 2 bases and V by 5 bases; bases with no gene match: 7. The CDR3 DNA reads TGTGCCAGCAGTCCGACGACAGGGGCAAACACTGAAGCTTTCTTT. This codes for CASSPTTGANTEAFF.

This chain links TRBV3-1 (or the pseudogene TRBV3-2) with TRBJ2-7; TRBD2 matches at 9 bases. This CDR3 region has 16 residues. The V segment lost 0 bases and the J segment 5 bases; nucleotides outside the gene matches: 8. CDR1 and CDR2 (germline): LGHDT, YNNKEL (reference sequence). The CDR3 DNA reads TGTGCCAGCAGCCAAGAGGAGGCGGGAGGGAACCACGAGCAGTACTTC. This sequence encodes CASSQEEAGGNHEQYF.

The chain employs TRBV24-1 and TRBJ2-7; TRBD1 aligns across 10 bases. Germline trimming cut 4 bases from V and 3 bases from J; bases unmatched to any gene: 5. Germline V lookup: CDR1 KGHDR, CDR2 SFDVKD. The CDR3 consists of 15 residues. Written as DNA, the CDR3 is TGTGCCACCAGTGAAACGACAGGGGGCAACTACGAGCAGTACTTC. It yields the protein CATSETTGGNYEQYF.

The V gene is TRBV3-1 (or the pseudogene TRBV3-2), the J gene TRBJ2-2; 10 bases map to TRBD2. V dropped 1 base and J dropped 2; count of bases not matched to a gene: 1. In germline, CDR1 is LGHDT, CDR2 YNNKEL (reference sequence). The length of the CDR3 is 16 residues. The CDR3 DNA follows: TGTGCCAGCAGCCAAGGACTAGCGGGCAACACCGGGGAGCTGTTTTTT. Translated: CASSQGLAGNTGELFF.

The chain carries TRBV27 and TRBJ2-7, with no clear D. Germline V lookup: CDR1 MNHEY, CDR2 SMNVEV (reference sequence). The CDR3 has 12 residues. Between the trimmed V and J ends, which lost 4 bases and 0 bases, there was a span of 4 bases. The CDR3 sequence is CASSSSSYEQYF. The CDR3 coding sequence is TGTGCCAGCAGTTCCAGCTCCTACGAGCAGTACTTC.

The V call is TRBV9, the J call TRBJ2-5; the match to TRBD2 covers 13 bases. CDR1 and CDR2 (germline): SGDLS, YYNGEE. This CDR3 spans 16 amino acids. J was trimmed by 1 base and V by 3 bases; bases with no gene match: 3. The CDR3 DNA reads TGTGCCAGCAGCGCGTGGACTAGCGGGAGCCAAGAGACCCAGTACTTC. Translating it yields CASSAWTSGSQETQYF.

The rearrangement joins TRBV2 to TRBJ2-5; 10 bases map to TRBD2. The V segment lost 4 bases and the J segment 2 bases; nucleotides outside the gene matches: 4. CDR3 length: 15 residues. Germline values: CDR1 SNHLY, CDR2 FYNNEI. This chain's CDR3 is CASSGPSGSQETQYF. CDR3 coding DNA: TGTGCCAGCAGTGGCCCTAGCGGGAGTCAAGAGACCCAGTACTTC.

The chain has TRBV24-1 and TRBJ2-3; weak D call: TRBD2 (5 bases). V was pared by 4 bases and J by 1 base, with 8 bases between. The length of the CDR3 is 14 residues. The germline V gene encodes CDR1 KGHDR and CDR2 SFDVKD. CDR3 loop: CATSETTRTDTQYF. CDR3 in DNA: TGTGCCACCAGTGAGACTACACGCACAGATACGCAGTATTTT.

CDR3 DNA: TGTGCCAGCAGCTTCTCCGGGACAGTCAACACCGGGGAGCTGTTTTTT. Amino acid sequence: CASSFSGTVNTGELFF. The V gene is TRBV11-2, the J gene TRBJ2-2, with 7 bases identical to TRBD1. The CDR3 has 16 amino acids. CDR1 is SGHAT, CDR2 FQNNGV, per germline. J gave up 2 bases and V 3 bases, and 6 bases lay outside the gene matches.

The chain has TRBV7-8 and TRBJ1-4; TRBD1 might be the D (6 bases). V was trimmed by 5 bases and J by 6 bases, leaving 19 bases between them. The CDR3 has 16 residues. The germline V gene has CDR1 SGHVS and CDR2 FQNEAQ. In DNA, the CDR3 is TGTGCCAGCAGCACCCCCCCCAGGGGCAGGGATGAAAAACTGTTTTTT. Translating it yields CASSTPPRGRDEKLFF. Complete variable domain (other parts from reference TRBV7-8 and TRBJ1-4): GAGVSQSPRYKVAKRGQDVALRCDPISGHVSLFWYQQALGQGPEFLTYFQNEAQLDKSGLPSDRFFAERPEGSVSTLKIQRTQQEDSAVYLCASSTPPRGRDEKLFFGSGTQLSVL.

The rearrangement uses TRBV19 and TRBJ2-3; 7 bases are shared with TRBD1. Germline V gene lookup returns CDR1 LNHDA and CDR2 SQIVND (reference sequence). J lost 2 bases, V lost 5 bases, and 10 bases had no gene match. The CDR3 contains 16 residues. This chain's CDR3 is CASSAARTGITDTQYF. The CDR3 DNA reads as TGTGCCAGTAGTGCCGCCCGGACAGGTATCACAGATACGCAGTATTTT. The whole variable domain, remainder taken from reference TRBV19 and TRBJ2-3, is DGGITQSPKYLFRKEGQNVTLSCEQNLNHDAMYWYRQDPGQGLRLIYYSQIVNDFQKGDIAEGYSVSREKKESFPLTVTSAQKNPTAFYLCASSAARTGITDTQYFGPGTRLTVL.